Listed below are T cell receptor beta chains from one sample, sequenced in a study of T cell changes during pregnancy in multiple sclerosis. Clones were sequenced by immunoSEQ multiplex PCR, and TCRdb holds only the in-frame ones, with some missing. The sample has roughly 80,000 clones, about 91% seen once. The source was peripheral blood, collected before pregnancy. The origin of the receptors is a female donor with multiple sclerosis, enrolled in a pregnancy study. CDR3s include the opening cysteine and the closing phenylalanine or tryptophan. The D gene is left open where the match is weak. Where a row states a size, it is once, few, many or the class of an expanded clone; other rows omit it.

j_gene	d_gene	v_gene	abundance	CDR3aa	CDR3nt
TRBJ2-5	TRBD2	TRBV7-9	NA	CASSWGLAGQETQYF	TGTGCCAGCAGCTGGGGACTAGCGGGGCAAGAGACCCAGTACTTC
TRBJ2-5	TRBD2	TRBV4-2	NA	CASSQHPVPAGELQETQYF	TGTGCCAGCAGCCAACACCCAGTTCCAGCGGGGGAGCTCCAAGAGACCCAGTACTTC
TRBJ2-7	NA	TRBV27	NA	CASSLYSESYEQYF	TGTGCCAGCAGTTTATACAGTGAGTCCTACGAGCAGTACTTC
TRBJ2-7	NA	TRBV4-1	NA	CASSQETRGEQYF	TGCGCCAGCAGCCAGGAGACTAGAGGCGAGCAGTACTTC
TRBJ2-7	TRBD2	TRBV4-1	few	CASSQELTSGAYEQYF	TGCGCCAGCAGCCAAGAATTGACTAGCGGGGCGTACGAGCAGTACTTC
TRBJ2-1	TRBD2	TRBV5-1	NA	CASSLDGGGLSYNEQFF	TGCGCCAGCAGCTTGGACGGCGGGGGGTTGTCCTACAATGAGCAGTTCTTC
TRBJ2-2	NA	TRBV5-6	NA	CASSWASGELFF	TGTGCCAGCAGCTGGGCGTCCGGGGAGCTGTTTTTT
TRBJ2-1	NA	TRBV20-1	NA	CSVRYYNEQFF	TGCAGTGTCCGTTACTACAATGAGCAGTTCTTC
TRBJ2-2	TRBD2	TRBV9	NA	CASSQRGATGELFF	TGTGCCAGCAGCCAGCGGGGGGCCACCGGGGAGCTGTTTTTT
TRBJ1-3	TRBD1	TRBV18	NA	CASSYTGGTGNTIYF	TGTGCCAGCTCATATACAGGGGGCACTGGAAACACCATATATTTT
TRBJ1-1	NA	TRBV5-6	NA	CASSVGSTEAFF	TGTGCCAGCAGCGTCGGGAGCACTGAAGCTTTCTTT
TRBJ2-5	TRBD2	TRBV7-7	NA	CASSSGLAGGLGETQYF	TGTGCTAGCAGCTCCGGACTAGCGGGGGGTCTCGGGGAGACCCAGTACTTC
TRBJ2-2	NA	TRBV5-1	NA	CASSLSPAATGELFF	TGCGCCAGCAGCTTGAGTCCCGCGGCCACCGGGGAGCTGTTTTTT
TRBJ2-1	NA	TRBV7-9	NA	CASSSTRNPTEGQFF	TGTGCCAGCAGCAGTACAAGGAATCCCACCGAGGGGCAGTTCTTC
TRBJ2-1	NA	TRBV6-1	once	CASSEAIQYEQFF	TGTGCCAGCAGTGAAGCTATTCAGTATGAGCAGTTCTTC
TRBJ2-7	TRBD1	TRBV5-1	NA	CASSPGTGTYEQYF	TGCGCCAGCAGCCCGGGGACAGGTACCTACGAGCAGTACTTC
TRBJ2-5	NA	TRBV7-9	NA	CASSLAEAGTGETQYF	TGTGCCAGCAGCTTAGCGGAGGCGGGGACGGGAGAGACCCAGTACTTC
TRBJ2-5	TRBD1	TRBV14	NA	CASSQGAGGVLETQYF	TGTGCCAGCAGCCAAGGGGCAGGGGGCGTTTTGGAGACCCAGTACTTC
TRBJ1-4	TRBD1	TRBV7-9	NA	CASSSFKGTGNEKLFF	TGTGCCAGCAGCTCGTTTAAGGGGACAGGGAATGAAAAACTGTTTTTT
TRBJ2-1	NA	TRBV15	NA	CATSRPGAYNEQFF	TGTGCCACCAGCAGACCCGGGGCCTACAATGAGCAGTTCTTC
TRBJ2-2	TRBD2	TRBV6-1	NA	CASSEPTLLAAGTGELFF	TGTGCCAGCAGTGAGCCCACACTACTAGCGGCGGGCACCGGGGAGCTGTTTTTT
TRBJ1-2	NA	TRBV5-4	NA	CASTRDTGNYGYTF	TGTGCCAGCACCCGAGACACAGGGAACTATGGCTACACCTTC
TRBJ1-1	NA	TRBV9	NA	CASSVGETGGQAFF	TGTGCCAGCAGCGTAGGTGAGACGGGGGGACAAGCTTTCTTT
TRBJ1-1	TRBD1	TRBV6-5	NA	CASSYEGTGEAFF	TGTGCCAGCAGTTACGAAGGGACAGGTGAAGCTTTCTTT
TRBJ2-2	NA	TRBV11-2	NA	CASRGASGNTGELFF	TGTGCCAGCAGGGGGGCTAGCGGGAACACCGGGGAGCTGTTTTTT
TRBJ2-2	TRBD2	TRBV29-1	NA	CSVVATSGTGELFF	TGCAGCGTGGTCGCGACTAGCGGCACCGGGGAGCTGTTTTTT
TRBJ2-7	TRBD1	TRBV19	NA	CASSTPGQGLYEQYF	TGTGCCAGTAGTACGCCGGGACAGGGTTTATACGAGCAGTACTTC
TRBJ2-7	NA	TRBV27	once	CASTGGASYEQYF	TGTGCCAGCACTGGAGGGGCCTCCTACGAGCAGTACTTC
TRBJ2-4	TRBD2	TRBV9	NA	CASSLGLAGGPNIQYF	TGTGCCAGCAGCCTGGGACTAGCGGGGGGGCCAAACATTCAGTACTTC
TRBJ2-5	TRBD1	TRBV7-7	NA	CASSRTGGETQYF	TGTGCTAGCAGCCGGACAGGGGGGGAGACCCAGTACTTC
TRBJ1-1	NA	TRBV5-1	NA	CASSPGAGLNTEAFF	TGCGCCAGCAGCCCTGGGGCAGGCCTAAACACTGAAGCTTTCTTT
TRBJ1-4	TRBD1	TRBV9	NA	CASSGGTGLEKLFF	TGTGCCAGCAGCGGCGGGACAGGGCTTGAAAAACTGTTTTTT
TRBJ1-2	TRBD1	TRBV6-6	NA	CASSYSSQGVYYGYTF	TGTGCCAGCAGTTACTCGAGCCAGGGGGTTTACTATGGCTACACCTTC
TRBJ1-2	NA	TRBV2	few	CASSSNYGYTF	TGTGCCAGCTCCTCTAACTATGGCTACACCTTC
TRBJ1-5	NA	TRBV18	NA	CASSPREASNQPQHF	TGTGCCAGCTCACCACGGGAGGCCAGCAATCAGCCCCAGCATTTT